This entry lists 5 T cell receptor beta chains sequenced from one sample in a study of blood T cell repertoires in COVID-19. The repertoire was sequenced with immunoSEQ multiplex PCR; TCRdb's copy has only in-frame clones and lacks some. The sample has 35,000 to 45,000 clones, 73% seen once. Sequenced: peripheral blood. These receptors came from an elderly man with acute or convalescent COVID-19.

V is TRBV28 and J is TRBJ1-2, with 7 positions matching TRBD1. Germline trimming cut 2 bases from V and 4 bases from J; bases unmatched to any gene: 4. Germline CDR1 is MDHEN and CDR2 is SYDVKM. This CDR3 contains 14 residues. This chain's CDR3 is CASSLQQGSYGYTF. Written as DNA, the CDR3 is TGTGCCAGCAGTTTACAACAGGGGAGCTATGGCTACACCTTC.

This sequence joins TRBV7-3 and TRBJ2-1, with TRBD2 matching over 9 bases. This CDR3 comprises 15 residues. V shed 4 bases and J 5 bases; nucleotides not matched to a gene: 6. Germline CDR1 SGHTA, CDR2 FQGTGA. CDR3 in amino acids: CASSSSGLANNEQFF. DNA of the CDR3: TGTGCCAGCAGCTCATCGGGACTAGCTAACAATGAGCAGTTCTTC.

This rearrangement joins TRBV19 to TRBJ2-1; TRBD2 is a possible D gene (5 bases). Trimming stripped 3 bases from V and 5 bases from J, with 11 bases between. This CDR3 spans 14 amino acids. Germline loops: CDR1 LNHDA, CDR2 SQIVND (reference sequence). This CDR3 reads CASSIERLNNEQFF. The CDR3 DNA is TGTGCCAGTAGTATCGAGCGGCTAAACAATGAGCAGTTCTTC.

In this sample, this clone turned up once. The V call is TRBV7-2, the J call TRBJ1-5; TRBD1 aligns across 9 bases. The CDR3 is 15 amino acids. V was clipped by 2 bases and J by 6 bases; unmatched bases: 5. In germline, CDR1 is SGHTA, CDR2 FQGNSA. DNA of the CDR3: TGTGCCAGCAGCTTATGGACAGGGGTAGGTCAGCCCCAGCATTTT. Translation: CASSLWTGVGQPQHF.

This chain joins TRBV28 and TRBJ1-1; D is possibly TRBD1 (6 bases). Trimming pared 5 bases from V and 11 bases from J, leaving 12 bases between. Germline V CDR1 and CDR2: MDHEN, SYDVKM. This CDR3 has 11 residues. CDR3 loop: CASSLTGPAFF. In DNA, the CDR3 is TGTGCCAGCAGTCTTACAGGGCCCGCTTTCTTT.